This TCR beta chain was sequenced in a study of lymphopenia after photon versus proton radiotherapy. General observations from the study: Authors raise, but do not show, better survival with proton therapy.

In the case of this clone: Antigen: not known.

The table came from immunoSEQ multiplex PCR; TCRdb's copy has only in-frame clones and leaves some out. The sample contains roughly 65,000 clones, approximately 91% of which appear only once. The CDR3 contains 11 residues. Looked up from germline, CDR1 is SGHAT and CDR2 is FQNNGV. The V gene lost 5 bases and the J gene lost 3 bases, with 5 bases spanning the gap. This clonotype originated in a woman aged 70-85 years with pancreatic cancer. The V and J genes are TRBV11-2 and TRBJ2-7; unclear D gene. The sample here was peripheral blood, taken from a patient treated with photon-based radiotherapy. The CDR3, as DNA: TGTGCCAGCAGCCCTAGCTACGAGCAGTACTTC. The encoded protein is CASSPSYEQYF.